Sequencing of this TCR beta chain was carried out in a study of T cells after yellow fever vaccination. The study's findings and limits: The booster saw the reappearance of most primary-vaccination clones (approximately 97% CD4, roughly 90% CD8). Contamination of FACS-sorted repertoires by abundant clonotypes from the bulk population could occur.

In making TCR cDNA, 5'RACE template switching added a universal primer site and UMIs to it. TCRdb re-called the 5' RACE reads with MiXCR, one entry per CDR3 protein. Among 350,000 to 450,000 distinct CDR3 sequences, roughly a sixth were seen once, and the ten largest hold roughly a sixth. This clonotype has more than one count but fewer than ten. Its antigen is unknown. The CDR3 totals 15 residues. The J segment lost 3 bases and the V segment lost 3 bases, leaving 5 bases of the junction unmatched. Germline V CDR1 and CDR2: SGDLS, YYNGEE. The sample consisted of PBMCs, taken before the yellow fever booster vaccination. This chain connects TRBV9 to TRBJ1-4; TRBD1 matches 7 bases. This TCR was sampled from a man aged 18 to 30 who received the YFV17D yellow fever vaccine. CDR3 DNA: TGTGCCAGCAGCGGATCCGGGACAGCTAATGAAAAACTGTTTTTT. This translates into CASSGSGTANEKLFF.